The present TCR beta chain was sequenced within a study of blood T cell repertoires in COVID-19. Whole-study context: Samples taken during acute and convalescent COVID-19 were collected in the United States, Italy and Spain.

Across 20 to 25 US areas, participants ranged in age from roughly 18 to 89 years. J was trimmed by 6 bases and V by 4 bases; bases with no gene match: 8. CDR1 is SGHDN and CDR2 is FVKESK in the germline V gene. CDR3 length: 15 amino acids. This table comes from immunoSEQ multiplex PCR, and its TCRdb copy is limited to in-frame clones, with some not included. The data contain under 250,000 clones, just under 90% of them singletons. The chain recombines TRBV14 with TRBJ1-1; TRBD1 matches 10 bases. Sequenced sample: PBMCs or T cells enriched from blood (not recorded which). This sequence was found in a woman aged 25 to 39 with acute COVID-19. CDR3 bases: TGTGCCAGCAGCCTTCGACAGGGGGCGTCGCCTGAAGCTTTCTTT. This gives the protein CASSLRQGASPEAFF.